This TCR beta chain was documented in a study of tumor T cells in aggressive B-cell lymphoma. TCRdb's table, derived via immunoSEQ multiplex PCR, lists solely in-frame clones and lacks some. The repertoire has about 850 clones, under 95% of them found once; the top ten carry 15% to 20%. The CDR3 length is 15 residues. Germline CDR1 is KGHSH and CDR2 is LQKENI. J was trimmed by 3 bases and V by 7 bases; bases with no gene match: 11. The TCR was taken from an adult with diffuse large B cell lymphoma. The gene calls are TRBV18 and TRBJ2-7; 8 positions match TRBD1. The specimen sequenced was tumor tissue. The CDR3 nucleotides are TGTGCCAGCTTAGGTACAGGGGGGAAAGGCTACGAGCAGTACTTC. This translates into CASLGTGGKGYEQYF.